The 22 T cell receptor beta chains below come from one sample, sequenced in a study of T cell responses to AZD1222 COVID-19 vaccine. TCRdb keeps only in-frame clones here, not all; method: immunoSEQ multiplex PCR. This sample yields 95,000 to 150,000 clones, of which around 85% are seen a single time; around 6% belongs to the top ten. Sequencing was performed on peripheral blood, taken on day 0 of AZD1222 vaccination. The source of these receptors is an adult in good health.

CDR3 residues: CASSDLYEQYF. Written as DNA, the CDR3 is TGTGCCAGCAGTGACCTCTACGAGCAGTACTTC. The chain has TRBV6-1 and TRBJ2-7, with D uncertain. Between the trimmed V and J ends, which lost 3 bases and 3 bases, there was a span of 3 bases. Germline CDR1 MNHNS, CDR2 SASEGT. The CDR3 runs 11 residues.

The CDR3 protein is CASSPRTGTHEQYF. For the CDR3, the DNA is TGTGCCAGCAGTCCGCGGACAGGGACCCACGAGCAGTACTTC. The chain links TRBV28 to TRBJ2-7; TRBD1 matches 8 bases. Germline CDR1 is MDHEN and CDR2 is SYDVKM. With V trimmed by 5 bases and J by 5 bases, 8 bases remained unmatched. CDR3 length: 14 amino acids. The entire variable domain, with the rest obtained from reference TRBV28 and TRBJ2-7, is as follows: DVKVTQSSRYLVKRTGEKVFLECVQDMDHENMFWYRQDPGLGLRLIYFSYDVKMKEKGDIPEGYSVSREKKERFSLILESASTNQTSMYLCASSPRTGTHEQYFGPGTRLTVT.

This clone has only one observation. The CDR3 DNA is TGTGCCAGCAGTGAGGCGAGGGCCAAGGCGATCGGCCAGCCCCAGCATTTT. Its translation: CASSEARAKAIGQPQHF. The V and J genes are TRBV2 and TRBJ1-5; D call uncertain. The CDR3 totals 17 residues. Germline assignment: CDR1 SNHLY and CDR2 FYNNEI. V was cut by 3 bases and J by 7 bases, with 22 bases left in between.

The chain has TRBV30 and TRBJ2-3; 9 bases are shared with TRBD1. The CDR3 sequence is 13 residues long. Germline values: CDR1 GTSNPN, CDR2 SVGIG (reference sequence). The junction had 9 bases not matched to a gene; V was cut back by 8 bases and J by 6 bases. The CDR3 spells CAGSGQGSDTQYF. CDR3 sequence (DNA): TGTGCCGGGTCGGGACAGGGATCGGATACGCAGTATTTT.

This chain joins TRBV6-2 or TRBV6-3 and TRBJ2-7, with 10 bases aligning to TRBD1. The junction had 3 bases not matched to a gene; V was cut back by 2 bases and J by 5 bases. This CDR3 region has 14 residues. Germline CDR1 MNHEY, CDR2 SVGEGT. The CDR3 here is CASSYRDRGHEQYF. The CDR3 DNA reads TGTGCCAGCAGTTACCGGGACAGGGGCCACGAGCAGTACTTC.

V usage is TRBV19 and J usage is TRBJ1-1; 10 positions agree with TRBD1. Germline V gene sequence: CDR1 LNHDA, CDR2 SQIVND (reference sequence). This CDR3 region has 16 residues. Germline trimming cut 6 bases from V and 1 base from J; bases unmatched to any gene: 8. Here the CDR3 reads CASSPLGDRGNTEAFF. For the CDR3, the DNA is TGTGCCAGTAGCCCCTTGGGGGACAGGGGGAACACTGAAGCTTTCTTT.

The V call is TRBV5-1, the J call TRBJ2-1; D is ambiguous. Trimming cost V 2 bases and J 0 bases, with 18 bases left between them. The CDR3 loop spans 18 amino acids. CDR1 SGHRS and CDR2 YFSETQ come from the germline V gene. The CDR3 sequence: CASSLWSGPPSSYNEQFF. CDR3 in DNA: TGCGCCAGCAGCTTATGGTCAGGTCCCCCAAGCTCCTACAATGAGCAGTTCTTC.

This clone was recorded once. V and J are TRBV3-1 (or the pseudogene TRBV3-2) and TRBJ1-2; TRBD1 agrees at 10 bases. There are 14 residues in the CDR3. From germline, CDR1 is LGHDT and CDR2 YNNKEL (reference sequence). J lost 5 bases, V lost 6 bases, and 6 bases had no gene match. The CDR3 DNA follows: TGTGCCAGCAGGCCGACAGGGGGCACATATGGCTACACCTTC. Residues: CASRPTGGTYGYTF.

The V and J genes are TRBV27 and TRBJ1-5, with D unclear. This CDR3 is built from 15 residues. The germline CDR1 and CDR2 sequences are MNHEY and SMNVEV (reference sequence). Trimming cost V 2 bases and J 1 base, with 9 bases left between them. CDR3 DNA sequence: TGTGCCAGCAGTTTAGTCTTAGGAAGCAATCAGCCCCAGCATTTT. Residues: CASSLVLGSNQPQHF.

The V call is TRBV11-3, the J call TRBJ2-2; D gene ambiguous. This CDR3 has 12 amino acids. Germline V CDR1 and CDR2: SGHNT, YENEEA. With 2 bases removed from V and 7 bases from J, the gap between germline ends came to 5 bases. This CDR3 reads CASSLRVGELFF. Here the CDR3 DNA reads TGTGCCAGCAGCTTAAGGGTCGGGGAGCTGTTTTTT.

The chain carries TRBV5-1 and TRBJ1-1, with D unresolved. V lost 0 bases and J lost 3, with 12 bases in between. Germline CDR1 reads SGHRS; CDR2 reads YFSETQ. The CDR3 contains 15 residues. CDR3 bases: TGCGCCAGCAGCTTGGTGCCAGATGCTTACACTGAAGCTTTCTTT. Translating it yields CASSLVPDAYTEAFF. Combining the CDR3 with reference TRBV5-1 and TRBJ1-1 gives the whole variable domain KAGVTQTPRYLIKTRGQQVTLSCSPISGHRSVSWYQQTPGQGLQFLFEYFSETQRNKGNFPGRFSGRQFSNSRSEMNVSTLELGDSALYLCASSLVPDAYTEAFFGQGTRLTVV.

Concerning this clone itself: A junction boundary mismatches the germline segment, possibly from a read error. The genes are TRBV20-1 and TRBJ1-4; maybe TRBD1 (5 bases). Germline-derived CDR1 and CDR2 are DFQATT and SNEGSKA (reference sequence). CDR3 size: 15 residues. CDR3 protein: CSASVGRGSNEELFF. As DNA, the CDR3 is TGCAGTGCTAGTGTTGGCCGGGGCTCTAATGAAGAACTGTTTTTT.

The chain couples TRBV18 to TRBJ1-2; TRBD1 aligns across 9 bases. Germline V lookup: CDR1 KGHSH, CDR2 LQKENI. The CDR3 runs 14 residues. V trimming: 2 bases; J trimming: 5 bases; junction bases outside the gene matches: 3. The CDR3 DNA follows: TGTGCCAGCTCACCAGGGACAGGGTCTTATGGCTACACCTTC. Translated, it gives CASSPGTGSYGYTF.

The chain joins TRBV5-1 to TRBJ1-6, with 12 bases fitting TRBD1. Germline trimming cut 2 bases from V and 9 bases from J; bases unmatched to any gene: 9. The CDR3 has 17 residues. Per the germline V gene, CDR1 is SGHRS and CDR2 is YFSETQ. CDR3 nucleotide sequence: TGCGCCAGCAGCTTATTTACCGGGACAGGGGGCCGTTCACCCCTCCACTTT. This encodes CASSLFTGTGGRSPLHF. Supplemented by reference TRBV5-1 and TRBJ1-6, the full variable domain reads KAGVTQTPRYLIKTRGQQVTLSCSPISGHRSVSWYQQTPGQGLQFLFEYFSETQRNKGNFPGRFSGRQFSNSRSEMNVSTLELGDSALYLCASSLFTGTGGRSPLHFGNGTRLTVT.

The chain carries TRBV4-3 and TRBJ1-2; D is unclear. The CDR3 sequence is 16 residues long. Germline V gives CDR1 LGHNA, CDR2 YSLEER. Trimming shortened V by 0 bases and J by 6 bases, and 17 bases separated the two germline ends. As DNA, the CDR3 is TGCGCCAGCAGCCAAGATCCCGGAACGAGGTTTGATGGCTACACCTTC. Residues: CASSQDPGTRFDGYTF.

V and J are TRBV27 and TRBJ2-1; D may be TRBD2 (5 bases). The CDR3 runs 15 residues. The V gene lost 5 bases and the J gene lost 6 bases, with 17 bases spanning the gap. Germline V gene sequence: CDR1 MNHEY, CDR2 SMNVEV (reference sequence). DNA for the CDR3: TGTGCCAGCAGTCCGGCCACGGGTGGAGGCAATGAGCAGTTCTTC. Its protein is CASSPATGGGNEQFF.

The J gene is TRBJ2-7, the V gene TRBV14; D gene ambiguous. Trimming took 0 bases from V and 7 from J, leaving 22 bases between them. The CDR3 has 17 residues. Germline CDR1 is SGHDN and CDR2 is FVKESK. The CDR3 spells CASSQESSALYVSEQYF. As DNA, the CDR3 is TGTGCCAGCAGCCAAGAATCCTCGGCGCTCTACGTTTCTGAGCAGTACTTC.

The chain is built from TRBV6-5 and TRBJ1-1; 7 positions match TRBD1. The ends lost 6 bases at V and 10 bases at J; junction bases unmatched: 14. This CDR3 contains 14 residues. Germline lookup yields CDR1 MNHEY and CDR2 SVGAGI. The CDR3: CASRNSAGGGSAFF. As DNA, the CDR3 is TGTGCCAGCAGGAACAGTGCAGGGGGAGGATCAGCTTTCTTT.

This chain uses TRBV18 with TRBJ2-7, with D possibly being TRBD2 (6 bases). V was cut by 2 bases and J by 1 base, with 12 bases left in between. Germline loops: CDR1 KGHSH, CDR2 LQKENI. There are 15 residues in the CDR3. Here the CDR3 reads CASSPLGGISYEQYF. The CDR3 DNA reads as TGTGCCAGCTCACCATTGGGAGGCATATCCTACGAGCAGTACTTC.

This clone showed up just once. Here the CDR3 DNA reads TGTGCCAGCGGTTGGCCTAGCGGGGGCTCCTACGAGCAGTACTTC. Protein: CASGWPSGGSYEQYF. This sequence joins TRBV2 and TRBJ2-7; 10 nucleotides align to TRBD2. Germline V CDR1 and CDR2: SNHLY, FYNNEI. V lost 8 bases to trimming and J lost 0 bases; unmatched junction nucleotides: 7. This CDR3 has 15 amino acids.

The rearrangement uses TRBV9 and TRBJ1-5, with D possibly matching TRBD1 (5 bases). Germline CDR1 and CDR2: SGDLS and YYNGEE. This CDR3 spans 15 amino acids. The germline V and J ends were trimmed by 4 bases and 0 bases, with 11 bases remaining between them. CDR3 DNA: TGTGCCAGCAGCCGGGGGACGTATAGCAATCAGCCCCAGCATTTT. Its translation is CASSRGTYSNQPQHF.

The CDR3 DNA reads TGCGCCAGCAGCCACAGGGGGGACACTGAAGCTTTCTTT. Translating gives CASSHRGDTEAFF. The chain combines TRBV10-2 with TRBJ1-1; TRBD1 matches at 8 bases. The V and J ends lost 6 bases and 3 bases, in that order; junction bases with no gene match: 3. The CDR3 covers 13 residues. The germline gives CDR1 WSHSY, CDR2 SAAADI.